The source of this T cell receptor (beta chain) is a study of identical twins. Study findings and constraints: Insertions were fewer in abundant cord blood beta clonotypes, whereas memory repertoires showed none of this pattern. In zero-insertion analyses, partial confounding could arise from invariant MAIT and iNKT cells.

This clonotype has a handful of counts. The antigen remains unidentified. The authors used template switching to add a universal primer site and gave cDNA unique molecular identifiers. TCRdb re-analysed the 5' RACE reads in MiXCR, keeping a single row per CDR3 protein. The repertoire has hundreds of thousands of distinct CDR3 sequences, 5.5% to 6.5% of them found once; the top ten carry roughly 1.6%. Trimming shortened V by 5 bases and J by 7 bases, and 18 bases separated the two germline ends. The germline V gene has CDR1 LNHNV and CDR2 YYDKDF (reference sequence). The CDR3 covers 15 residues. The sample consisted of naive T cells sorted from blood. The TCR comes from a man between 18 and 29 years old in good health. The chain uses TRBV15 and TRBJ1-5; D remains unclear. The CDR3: CATSPPTQNEQPQHF. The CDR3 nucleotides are TGTGCCACCAGCCCCCCGACACAGAATGAACAGCCCCAGCATTTT.